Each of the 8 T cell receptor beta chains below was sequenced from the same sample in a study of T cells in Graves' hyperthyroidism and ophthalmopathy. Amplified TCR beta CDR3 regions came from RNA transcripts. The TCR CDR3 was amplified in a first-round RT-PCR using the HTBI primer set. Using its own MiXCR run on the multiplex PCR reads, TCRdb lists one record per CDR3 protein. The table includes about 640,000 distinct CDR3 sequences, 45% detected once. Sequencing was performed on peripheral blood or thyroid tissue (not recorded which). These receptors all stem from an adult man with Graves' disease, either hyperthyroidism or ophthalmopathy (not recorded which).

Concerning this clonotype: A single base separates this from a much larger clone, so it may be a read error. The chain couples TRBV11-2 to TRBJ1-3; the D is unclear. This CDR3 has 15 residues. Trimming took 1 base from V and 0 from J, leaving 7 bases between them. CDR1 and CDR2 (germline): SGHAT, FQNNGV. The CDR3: CASSLVGCSGNTIYF. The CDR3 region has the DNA TGTGCCAGCAGCTTAGTAGGGTGCTCTGGAAACACCATATATTTT.

The CDR3 coding sequence is TGTGCCAGCAGTTCCGTGCCAGTCCATCAGCCCCAGCATTTT. Translation: CASSSVPVHQPQHF. The chain couples TRBV6-5 to TRBJ1-5; D uncertain. V lost 4 bases and J 5 bases, leaving 12 bases between the germline ends. The CDR3 sequence is 14 residues long. CDR1 and CDR2 from the germline V gene are MNHEY and SVGAGI.

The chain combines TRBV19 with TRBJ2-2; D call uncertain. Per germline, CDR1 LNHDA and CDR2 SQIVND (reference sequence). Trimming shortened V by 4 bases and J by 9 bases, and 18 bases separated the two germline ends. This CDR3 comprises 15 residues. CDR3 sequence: CASSRASSMGWELFF. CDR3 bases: TGTGCCAGTAGTAGGGCGTCCTCGATGGGTTGGGAGCTGTTTTTT.

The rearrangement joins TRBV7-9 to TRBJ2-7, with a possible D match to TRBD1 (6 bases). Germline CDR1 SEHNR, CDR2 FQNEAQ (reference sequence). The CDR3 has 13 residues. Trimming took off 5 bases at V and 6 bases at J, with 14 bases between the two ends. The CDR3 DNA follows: TGTGCCAGCAGCCGAGAGACAGGTCGCGAGCAGTACTTC. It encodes CASSRETGREQYF.

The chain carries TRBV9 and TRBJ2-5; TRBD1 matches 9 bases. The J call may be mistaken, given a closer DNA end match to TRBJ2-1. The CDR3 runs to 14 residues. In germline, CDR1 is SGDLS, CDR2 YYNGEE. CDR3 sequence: CASSVVTGGNEQFF. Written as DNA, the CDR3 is TGTGCCAGCAGCGTAGTGACAGGGGGCAATGAGCAGTTCTTC.

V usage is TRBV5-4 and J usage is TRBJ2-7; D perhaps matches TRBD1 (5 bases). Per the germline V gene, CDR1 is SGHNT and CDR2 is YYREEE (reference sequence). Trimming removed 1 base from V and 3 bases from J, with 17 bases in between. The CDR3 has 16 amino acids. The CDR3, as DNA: TGTGCCAGCAGCTTGTCCGAGAAGGGGCCCTACTACGAGCAGTACTTC. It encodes CASSLSEKGPYYEQYF.

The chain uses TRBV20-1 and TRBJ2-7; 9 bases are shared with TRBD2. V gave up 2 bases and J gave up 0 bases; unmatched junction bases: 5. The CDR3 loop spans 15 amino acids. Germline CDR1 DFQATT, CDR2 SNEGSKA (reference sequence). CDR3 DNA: TGCAGTGCTAGACCGATAGCGGGAGCCTCCTACGAGCAGTACTTC. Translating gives CSARPIAGASYEQYF.

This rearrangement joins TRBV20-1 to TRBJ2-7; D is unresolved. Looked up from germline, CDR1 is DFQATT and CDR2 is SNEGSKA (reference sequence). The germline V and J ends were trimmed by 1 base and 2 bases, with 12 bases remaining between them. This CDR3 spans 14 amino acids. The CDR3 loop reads CSARAEGYAYEQYF. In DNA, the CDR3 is TGCAGTGCTAGAGCGGAAGGCTACGCCTACGAGCAGTACTTC.